This T cell receptor beta chain was identified during a study of CD8 T cells in Susac syndrome. Germline V lookup: CDR1 GTSNPN, CDR2 SVGIG (reference sequence). CDR3 length: 12 amino acids. J lost 2 bases, V lost 8 bases, and 6 bases had no gene match. In this sample, this clonotype turned up once. In blood CD8+ and CD4+ T cells, TCR beta underwent sequencing. Roughly 0.45 to 1 ug RNA was reverse transcribed with random hexamers. Multiplex PCR with immunoSEQ amplified the TCR beta CDR3 across 54 Vbeta and 13 Jbeta. MiXCR was run by TCRdb on the immunoSEQ multiplex PCR reads, yielding one entry per CDR3 protein. The sample contains about 76,000 distinct CDR3 sequences, roughly 90% of which appear only once.

This chain uses TRBV30 with TRBJ2-7, with 7 bases aligning to TRBD1. The TCR originated in a human donor with multiple sclerosis. Sequencing used CD8+ T cells from PBMCs. This CDR3 reads CAGEGQTYEQYF. In DNA form, the CDR3 reads TGTGCCGGCGAGGGACAGACCTACGAGCAGTACTTC.